The 15 T cell receptor beta chains below were found in one sample sequenced in a study of blood T cells in healthy people across ages (dated by TCRdb to about 2015). Libraries were made using 5' RACE. The data were produced on an Illumina HiSeq 2500. A second PCR of roughly 7 to 11 cycles was performed with a sample-barcoded 5' primer and a J-beta primer mix. The public sequencing data were trimmed at Q25 with fastp and processed into clonotypes with MiXCR by TCRdb, which kept only in-frame beta chains. Duplicate CDR3 protein sequences are folded into a single record with the most common DNA and genes. The sample contains approximately 800,000 distinct CDR3 sequences, roughly 25% of them found a single time. The ten biggest clones cover about 2.9% of the sample. This sample also belongs to another study, concerning T cells of mothers and their children.

Sample: blood. The receptors were gathered from a boy younger than 18 in good health.

The chain joins TRBV18 to TRBJ2-5; D possibly corresponds to TRBD1 (7 bases). V gave up 0 bases and J gave up 3 bases, with 17 bases separating them. The length of the CDR3 is 17 residues. Germline V gene sequence: CDR1 KGHSH, CDR2 LQKENI. The CDR3 DNA reads as TGTGCCAGCTCACCACCGGTAGCAGGGGGGTATAAAGAGACCCAGTACTTC. It encodes CASSPPVAGGYKETQYF.

This clonotype has a handful of counts. The chain links TRBV21-1 to TRBJ2-2; TRBD1, as called in the table, went unchecked against the DNA. TRBV21-1 is listed as a pseudogene. The CDR3 spans 22 residues. CDR3 sequence (DNA): TGTGCCAGCAACCTGAAACCCCGACAGGAAGGAATCGGTGAAGATCGGACCGGGGAGCTGTTTTTT. It specifies CASNLKPRQEGIGEDRTGELFF.

This clonotype came up many times. V and J are TRBV27 and TRBJ1-4; D ambiguous. CDR3 length: 15 amino acids. From germline, CDR1 is MNHEY and CDR2 SMNVEV (reference sequence). V dropped 3 bases and J dropped 4 bases, with 12 bases sitting between them. The CDR3: CASSLAGLINEKLFF. DNA for the CDR3: TGTGCCAGCAGTTTGGCAGGCCTGATTAATGAAAAACTGTTTTTT.

J is TRBJ1-1 and V is TRBV4-1; D gene unclear. CDR1 MGHRA and CDR2 YSYEKL come from the germline V gene. Between the trimmed V and J ends, which lost 1 base and 0 bases, there was a span of 9 bases. The CDR3 has 15 residues. In DNA, the CDR3 is TGCGCCAGCAGCCAAGGGAACACCTTGAACACTGAAGCTTTCTTT. Protein: CASSQGNTLNTEAFF.

Only a few counts were recorded for this clonotype. The genes are TRBV5-8 and TRBJ2-7, with TRBD1 identical over 8 bases. Germline V CDR1 and CDR2: SGHTS, YDEGEE. With V trimmed by 4 bases and J by 0 bases, 6 bases remained unmatched. The CDR3 has 15 amino acids. This CDR3 is CASSRRGRSSYEQYF. The CDR3 DNA reads as TGTGCCAGCAGCCGCAGGGGGCGATCCTCCTACGAGCAGTACTTC. The complete variable domain, with remaining parts taken from reference TRBV5-8 and TRBJ2-7, reads EAGVTQSPTHLIKTRGQQATLRCSPISGHTSVYWYQQALGLGLQFLLWYDEGEERNRGNFPPRFSGRQFPNYSSELNVNALELEDSALYLCASSRRGRSSYEQYFGPGTRLTVT.

This clonotype was found a few times. This chain links TRBV6-2 or TRBV6-3 with TRBJ1-4, with D tentatively TRBD1 (5 bases). The V end lost 6 bases, the J end lost 10 bases, and 18 bases lay between the germline ends. Germline assignment: CDR1 MNHEY and CDR2 SVGEGT. This CDR3 is 14 amino acids long. The CDR3 reads CASRVGVSGGKLFF. The CDR3 nucleotides are TGTGCCAGCAGAGTAGGGGTTTCCGGAGGAAAACTGTTTTTT.

The table lists this clonotype with many counts. The chain recombines TRBV7-2 with TRBJ2-5, with D possibly TRBD2 on 5 matching bases. Germline V gene data show CDR1 as SGHTA and CDR2 as FQGNSA. The CDR3 runs 12 residues. V was pared by 5 bases and J by 5 bases, with 9 bases between. CDR3 loop: CASSPTGETQYF. The CDR3 coding sequence is TGTGCCAGCAGCCCCACGGGGGAGACCCAGTACTTC.

With regard to this clonotype: Its ends do not fully match the called genes, so a read error is possible. The chain carries TRBV15 and TRBJ1-3, with D maybe TRBD1 (5 bases). The CDR3 loop spans 15 amino acids. Looked up from germline, CDR1 is LNHNV and CDR2 is YYDKDF (reference sequence). The CDR3 region has the DNA TGTGCCGCCAGCAGAGACAGAACTAATGGAAACACCATATATTTT. This codes for CAASRDRTNGNTIYF.

This clonotype was seen a handful of times. The chain recombines TRBV9 with TRBJ2-6, with a tentative D call TRBD1 (7 bases). Germline V gene sequence: CDR1 SGDLS, CDR2 YYNGEE. V dropped 3 bases and J dropped 4 bases, with 23 bases sitting between them. The length of the CDR3 is 19 residues. CDR3 protein: CASSEHRQGGGSGANVLTF. CDR3 in DNA: TGTGCCAGCAGCGAGCATCGACAGGGCGGAGGGTCCGGGGCCAACGTCCTGACTTTC.

This clonotype appeared a few times. The chain couples TRBV15 to TRBJ2-5; TRBD2 might be the D (7 bases). CDR3 length: 15 residues. Deletions cut 3 bases from V and 1 base from J, with 12 bases between. Looked up from germline, CDR1 is LNHNV and CDR2 is YYDKDF (reference sequence). CDR3: CATSRDRGAQETQYF. CDR3 in DNA: TGTGCCACCAGCAGGGATCGGGGGGCCCAAGAGACCCAGTACTTC.

This rearrangement joins TRBV6-6 to TRBJ2-3; 10 positions match TRBD1. This CDR3 spans 15 amino acids. Trimming took 5 bases from V and 2 from J; bases not matched to a gene: 4. Germline V gene sequence: CDR1 MNHNY, CDR2 SVGAGI (reference sequence). Written as DNA, the CDR3 is TGTGCCAGCAGTACGGGACAGGGGAACACAGATACGCAGTATTTT. This sequence encodes CASSTGQGNTDTQYF.

This clonotype appeared a single time. The rearrangement uses TRBV7-9 and TRBJ2-4, with unresolved D. CDR1 SEHNR and CDR2 FQNEAQ come from the germline V gene (reference sequence). The CDR3 runs to 12 residues. Trimming removed 4 bases from V and 5 bases from J, with 6 bases in between. The CDR3 DNA sequence: TGTGCCAGCAGCTACGACGAAAACATTCAGTACTTC. It yields the protein CASSYDENIQYF.

The V call is TRBV12-3 or TRBV12-4, the J call TRBJ2-3, with 11 positions matching TRBD1. The V and J ends lost 4 bases and 4 bases, in that order; junction bases with no gene match: 1. CDR3 length: 14 residues. CDR3: CASSWTGGPDTQYF. CDR3 in DNA: TGTGCCAGCAGTTGGACAGGGGGCCCAGATACGCAGTATTTT.

This clonotype has only a few counts. The CDR3 region is CSVEDARTNYGYTF. CDR3 in DNA: TGCAGCGTTGAAGACGCGAGGACTAACTATGGCTACACCTTC. V gene TRBV29-1 combines with J gene TRBJ1-2; no reliable D call. V lost 0 bases, J lost 0 bases, and 8 bases lay in between. This CDR3 is built from 14 residues. Germline lookup yields CDR1 SQVTM and CDR2 ANQGSEA.

The rearrangement links TRBV28 to TRBJ1-4; 9 positions agree with TRBD1. The J segment lost 6 bases and the V segment lost 5 bases, leaving 10 bases of the junction unmatched. Germline V gene data show CDR1 as MDHEN and CDR2 as SYDVKM. This CDR3 contains 16 residues. Written as DNA, the CDR3 is TGTGCCAGCAGTCCCATGGACAGGGGTAGGGATGAAAAACTGTTTTTT. Encoded protein: CASSPMDRGRDEKLFF.